The 16 T cell receptor beta chains reported below all come from one sample, sequenced in a study of T-cell memory formation after mild COVID-19. TCRdb re-called the 5' RACE reads with MiXCR, one entry per CDR3 protein. The sample records tens of thousands of distinct CDR3 sequences, 9.5% to 15% being singletons. The sequenced sample was PBMCs or a T cell subset sorted from them (not recorded which). The receptors here all came from a man between 18 and 29 years old who had mild COVID-19 (a few samples of this study predate the infection). Cell type and time point are not known.

This clonotype was detected only a few times. The chain couples TRBV5-1 to TRBJ1-2, with D unresolved. The V gene's germline CDR1 is SGHRS and CDR2 YFSETQ. Trimming removed 4 bases from V and 2 bases from J, with 12 bases in between. The CDR3 consists of 14 residues. CDR3 amino acids: CASSPRVLNYGYTF. CDR3 in DNA: TGCGCCAGCAGCCCCCGGGTGCTGAACTATGGCTACACCTTC.

V usage is TRBV29-1 and J usage is TRBJ1-2; D is perhaps TRBD1 (5 bases). Per germline, CDR1 SQVTM and CDR2 ANQGSEA. The germline V and J ends were trimmed by 4 bases and 2 bases, with 8 bases remaining between them. The CDR3 totals 12 residues. The CDR3: CSVAGQNYGYTF. CDR3 nucleotides: TGCAGCGTTGCTGGACAAAACTATGGCTACACCTTC.

This clonotype was seen ten or more times. The CDR3 sequence: CASRPTLGSYNSPLHF. CDR3 DNA sequence: TGCGCCAGCAGACCAACGCTAGGCTCCTATAATTCACCCCTCCACTTT. The V gene is TRBV5-1, the J gene TRBJ1-6; D uncertain. Trimming cost V 5 bases and J 0 bases, with 12 bases left between them. This CDR3 spans 16 amino acids. Germline CDR1 SGHRS, CDR2 YFSETQ.

A few counts support this clonotype. The rearrangement uses TRBV9 and TRBJ2-2; the D gene is possibly TRBD2 (5 bases). Germline assignment: CDR1 SGDLS and CDR2 YYNGEE. The germline V and J ends were trimmed by 6 bases and 5 bases, with 14 bases remaining between them. The CDR3 extends over 14 amino acids. CDR3 residues: CASTPASGTGELFF. The CDR3 DNA reads TGTGCCAGCACCCCAGCCTCGGGGACCGGGGAGCTGTTTTTT.

On this clonotype: A much larger clone is a single base away; this may be a read error. CDR3 loop: CAIREQGGETQYF. The CDR3 DNA follows: TGTGCCATCAGGGAACAGGGTGGAGAGACCCAGTACTTC. The chain combines TRBV12-3 or TRBV12-4 with TRBJ2-5; possible D gene TRBD1, 6 bases. CDR3 length: 13 residues. V lost 10 bases to trimming and J lost 4 bases, with 16 bases between them.

This clonotype is medium-sized. This chain links TRBV7-2 with TRBJ2-1; 8 nucleotides agree with TRBD2. Germline CDR1 SGHTA, CDR2 FQGNSA. With V trimmed by 5 bases and J by 1 base, 7 bases remained unmatched. The CDR3 sequence is 16 residues long. The CDR3 coding sequence is TGTGCCAGCAGCGCCGGGAGGGTCGAATCCTACAATGAGCAGTTCTTC. As protein: CASSAGRVESYNEQFF.

This clonotype was seen only a few times. The chain couples TRBV4-3 to TRBJ2-5; D is unclear. This CDR3 is built from 13 residues. The ends were cut back, 5 bases at V and 7 bases at J, with 14 bases in the middle. Looked up from germline, CDR1 is LGHNA and CDR2 is YSLEER. The CDR3 spells CASSGEAWGTQYF. For the CDR3, the DNA is TGCGCCAGCAGCGGCGAGGCCTGGGGGACCCAGTACTTC.

This chain links TRBV19 with TRBJ1-5, with D hard to call. Germline-derived CDR1 and CDR2 are LNHDA and SQIVND (reference sequence). This CDR3 contains 14 residues. The ends were cut back, 0 bases at V and 8 bases at J, with 11 bases in the middle. The CDR3: CASSIDHGYEPQHF. The CDR3 DNA is TGTGCCAGTAGTATAGATCACGGCTACGAGCCCCAGCATTTT.

This clonotype was observed a handful of times. This chain links TRBV3-1 with TRBJ1-2, with 7 bases identical to TRBD1. The CDR3 length is 13 residues. Germline CDR1 reads LGHDT; CDR2 reads YNNKEL (reference sequence). With 4 bases clipped from V and 8 bases from J, the junction kept 7 bases outside the gene matches. Written as DNA, the CDR3 is TGTGCCAGCAGCCTCTCCCTGGACAGGGGCTACACCTTC. Protein product: CASSLSLDRGYTF.

The chain combines TRBV12-3 or TRBV12-4 with TRBJ2-7; D perhaps matches TRBD2 (6 bases). Trimming took 0 bases from V and 5 from J, leaving 14 bases between them. The CDR3 is made up of 15 amino acids. The DNA for the CDR3 is TGTGCCAGCAGTTTAGCGGTGACTGGGAGGAACGAGCAGTACTTC. Amino acids: CASSLAVTGRNEQYF.

In its sample, this clonotype was seen a few times. The rearrangement joins TRBV6-5 to TRBJ2-7, with 8 positions matching TRBD1. The J segment lost 3 bases and the V segment lost 6 bases, leaving 1 base of the junction unmatched. The germline V gene encodes CDR1 MNHEY and CDR2 SVGAGI. This CDR3 has 12 residues. CDR3 in amino acids: CASSDRGYEQYF. The CDR3 DNA follows: TGTGCCAGCAGCGACAGGGGCTACGAGCAGTACTTC.

This clonotype came up many times. This chain connects TRBV7-2 to TRBJ1-2; D unresolved. Germline CDR1 reads SGHTA; CDR2 reads FQGNSA. V was clipped by 4 bases and J by 3 bases, with 12 bases between them. The CDR3 length is 14 residues. CDR3 loop: CASSSEQTDYGYTF. In DNA, the CDR3 is TGTGCCAGCAGCTCCGAACAGACGGACTATGGCTACACCTTC. The variable domain in full, with the rest retrieved from reference TRBV7-2 and TRBJ1-2, is GAGVSQSPSNKVTEKGKDVELRCDPISGHTALYWYRQSLGQGLEFLIYFQGNSAPDKSGLPSDRFSAERTGGSVSTLTIQRTQQEDSAVYLCASSSEQTDYGYTFGSGTRLTVV.

This clonotype was detected ten times or more. This rearrangement joins TRBV5-1 to TRBJ2-4, with 9 bases lining up with TRBD2. The ends lost 4 bases at V and 9 bases at J; junction bases unmatched: 11. This CDR3 comprises 15 residues. Germline V gene sequence: CDR1 SGHRS, CDR2 YFSETQ. This chain's CDR3 is CASSEPPSGATIQYF. The CDR3 nucleotides read TGCGCCAGCAGCGAACCGCCTAGCGGGGCCACCATTCAGTACTTC.

The chain recombines TRBV7-2 with TRBJ2-2, with no clear D. CDR1 SGHTA and CDR2 FQGNSA come from the germline V gene. This CDR3 region has 15 residues. Between the trimmed V and J ends, which lost 2 bases and 4 bases, there was a span of 11 bases. As DNA, the CDR3 is TGTGCCAGCAGCTTATTGAACTCGGGCACCGGGGAGCTGTTTTTT. Protein: CASSLLNSGTGELFF.

This clonotype has a count of ten or more. V gene TRBV7-2 combines with J gene TRBJ2-7; D possibly corresponds to TRBD2 (6 bases). The V end was cut by 2 bases, the J end by 1 base, with 12 bases between. The CDR3 runs to 15 residues. Germline values: CDR1 SGHTA, CDR2 FQGNSA. CDR3: CASSLQGGLSYEQYV. CDR3 coding DNA: TGTGCCAGCAGCTTACAGGGAGGTCTATCCTACGAGCAGTACGTC.

By share, this clonotype counts as medium-sized. The CDR3 coding sequence is TGTGCCAGCAGTGACGGACTAGCTAGCACAGATACGCAGTATTTT. It codes for CASSDGLASTDTQYF. The gene calls are TRBV6-4 and TRBJ2-3; 8 positions match TRBD2. V was clipped by 2 bases and J by 0 bases; unmatched bases: 1. CDR1 is MRHNA and CDR2 is SNTAGT in the germline V gene. This CDR3 comprises 15 residues.